The clone carrying this T cell receptor beta chain was detected only a few times. As yet, its antigen is unknown. This may stem from a read error, because a much larger clone lies one nucleotide away. This entry is derived from a study of blood T cells in healthy people across ages. General observations from the study: Estimates of diversity drawn from one million T cells were considered underestimates. Diversity was higher, and naive CD4+ cells more numerous, in long-lived donors than in aged donors.

Primed by a sample-barcoded 5' primer and a J-beta primer mix, a second PCR proceeded for roughly 6 to 12 cycles. Researchers report that a template-switch adaptor with 12 random nucleotides tagged each cDNA molecule. A single record per CDR3 protein comes from TCRdb applying MiXCR to the 5' RACE reads. The sample gives about 700,000 distinct CDR3 sequences, 32% of which show up once; just over 15% is in the top ten. Deletions cut 2 bases from V and 11 bases from J, with 27 bases between. Germline CDR1 LGHNT, CDR2 FRNRAP. The CDR3 is made up of 17 amino acids. Every donor contributed about 10 milliliters of peripheral blood by blood draw.

The gene calls are TRBV12-5 and TRBJ2-5, with D possibly being TRBD2 (7 bases). Sequences were obtained from blood. The receptor was derived from a woman aged 80 or over in good health. The CDR3 reads CASGLPSPRGPDNEQYF. CDR3 sequence (DNA): TGTGCTAGTGGTTTGCCTTCCCCGCGGGGGCCTGACAATGAGCAGTACTTC.